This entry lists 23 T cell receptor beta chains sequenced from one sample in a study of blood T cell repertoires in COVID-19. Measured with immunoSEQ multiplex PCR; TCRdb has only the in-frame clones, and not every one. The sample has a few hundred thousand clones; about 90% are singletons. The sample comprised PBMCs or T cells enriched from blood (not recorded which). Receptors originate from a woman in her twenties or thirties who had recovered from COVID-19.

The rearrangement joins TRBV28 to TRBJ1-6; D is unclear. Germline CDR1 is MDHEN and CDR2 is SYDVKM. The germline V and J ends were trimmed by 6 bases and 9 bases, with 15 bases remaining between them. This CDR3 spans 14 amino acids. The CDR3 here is CASSGRVLGSPLHF. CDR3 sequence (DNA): TGTGCCAGCAGCGGGCGGGTACTCGGTTCACCCCTCCACTTT.

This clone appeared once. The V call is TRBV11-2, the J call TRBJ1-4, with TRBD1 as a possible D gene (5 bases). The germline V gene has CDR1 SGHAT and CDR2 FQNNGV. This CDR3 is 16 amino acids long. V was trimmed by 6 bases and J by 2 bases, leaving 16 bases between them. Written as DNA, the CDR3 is TGTGCCAGCAGTCCTCGACAGACCCGCACTAATGAAAAACTGTTTTTT. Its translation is CASSPRQTRTNEKLFF.

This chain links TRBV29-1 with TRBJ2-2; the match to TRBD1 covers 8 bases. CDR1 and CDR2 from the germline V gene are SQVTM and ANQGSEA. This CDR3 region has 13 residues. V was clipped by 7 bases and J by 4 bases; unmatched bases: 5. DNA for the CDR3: TGCAGCGGAAGACAGGGGACCACCGGGGAGCTGTTTTTT. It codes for CSGRQGTTGELFF.

In DNA, the CDR3 is TGTGCCAGCAGTTTACTACCGACTAGCGGGGGGACTAGCACAGATACGCAGTATTTT. It yields the protein CASSLLPTSGGTSTDTQYF. This chain uses TRBV27 with TRBJ2-3; TRBD2 matches 13 bases. The CDR3 has 19 amino acids. The V gene's germline CDR1 is MNHEY and CDR2 SMNVEV (reference sequence). Germline trimming cut 2 bases from V and 0 bases from J; bases unmatched to any gene: 8.

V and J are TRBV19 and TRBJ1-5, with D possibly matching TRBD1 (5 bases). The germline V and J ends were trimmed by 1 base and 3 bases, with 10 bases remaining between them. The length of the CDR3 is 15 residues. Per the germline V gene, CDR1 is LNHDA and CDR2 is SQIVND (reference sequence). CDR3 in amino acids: CASSIAARDNQPQHF. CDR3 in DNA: TGTGCCAGTAGTATAGCTGCCAGGGACAATCAGCCCCAGCATTTT. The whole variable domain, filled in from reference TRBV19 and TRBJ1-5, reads DGGITQSPKYLFRKEGQNVTLSCEQNLNHDAMYWYRQDPGQGLRLIYYSQIVNDFQKGDIAEGYSVSREKKESFPLTVTSAQKNPTAFYLCASSIAARDNQPQHFGDGTRLSIL.

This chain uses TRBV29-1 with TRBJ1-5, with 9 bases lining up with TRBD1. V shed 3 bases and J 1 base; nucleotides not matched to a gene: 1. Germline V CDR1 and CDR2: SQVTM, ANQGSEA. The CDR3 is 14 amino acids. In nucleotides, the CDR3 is TGCAGCGTTGAGGGGACAGGGAGCAATCAGCCCCAGCATTTT. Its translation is CSVEGTGSNQPQHF.

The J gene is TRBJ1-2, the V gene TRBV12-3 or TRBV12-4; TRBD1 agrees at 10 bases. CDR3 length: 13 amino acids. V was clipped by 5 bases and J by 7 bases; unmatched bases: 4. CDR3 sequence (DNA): TGTGCCAGCAGTGTCCGGACAGGGGGTGGCTACACCTTC. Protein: CASSVRTGGGYTF.

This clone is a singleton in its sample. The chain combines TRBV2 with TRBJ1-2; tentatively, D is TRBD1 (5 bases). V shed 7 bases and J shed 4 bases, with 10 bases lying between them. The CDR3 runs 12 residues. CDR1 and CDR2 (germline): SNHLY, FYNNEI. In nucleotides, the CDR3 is TGTGCCAGCAACCACGACAGCTATGGCTACACCTTC. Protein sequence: CASNHDSYGYTF. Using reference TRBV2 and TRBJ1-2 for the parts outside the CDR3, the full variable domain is EPEVTQTPSHQVTQMGQEVILRCVPISNHLYFYWYRQILGQKVEFLVSFYNNEISEKSEIFDDQFSVERPDGSNFTLKIRSTKLEDSAMYFCASNHDSYGYTFGSGTRLTVV.

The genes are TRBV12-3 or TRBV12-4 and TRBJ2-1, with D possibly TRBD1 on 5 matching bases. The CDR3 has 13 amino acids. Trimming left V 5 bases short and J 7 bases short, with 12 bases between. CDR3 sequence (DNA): TGTGCCAGCAGTAAAGCAGGGTTGAATGAGCAGTTCTTC. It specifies CASSKAGLNEQFF.

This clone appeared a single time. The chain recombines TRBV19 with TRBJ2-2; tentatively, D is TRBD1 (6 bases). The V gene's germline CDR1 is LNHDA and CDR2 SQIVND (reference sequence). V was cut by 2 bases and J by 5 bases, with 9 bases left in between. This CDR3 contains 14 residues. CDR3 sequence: CASSILGTTGELFF. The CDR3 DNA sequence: TGTGCCAGTAGTATACTTGGGACAACCGGGGAGCTGTTTTTT.

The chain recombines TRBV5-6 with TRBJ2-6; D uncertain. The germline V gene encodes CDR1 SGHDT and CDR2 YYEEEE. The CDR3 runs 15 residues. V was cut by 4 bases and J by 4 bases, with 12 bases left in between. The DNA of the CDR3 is TGTGCCAGCAGCAGACAATCCCCCGGGGCCAACGTCCTGACTTTC. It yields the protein CASSRQSPGANVLTF.

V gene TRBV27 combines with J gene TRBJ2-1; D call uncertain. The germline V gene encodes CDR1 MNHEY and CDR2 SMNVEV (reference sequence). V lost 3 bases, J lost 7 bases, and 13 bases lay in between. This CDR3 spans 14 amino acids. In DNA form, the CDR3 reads TGTGCCAGCAGTTTTATCTACCGGCGGAATGAGCAGTTCTTC. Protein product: CASSFIYRRNEQFF.

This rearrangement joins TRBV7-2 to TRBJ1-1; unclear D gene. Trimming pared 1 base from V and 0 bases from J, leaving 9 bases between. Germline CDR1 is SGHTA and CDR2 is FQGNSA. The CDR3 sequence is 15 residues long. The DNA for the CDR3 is TGTGCCAGCAGCTTAGAGGCAGGTGTGAACACTGAAGCTTTCTTT. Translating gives CASSLEAGVNTEAFF.

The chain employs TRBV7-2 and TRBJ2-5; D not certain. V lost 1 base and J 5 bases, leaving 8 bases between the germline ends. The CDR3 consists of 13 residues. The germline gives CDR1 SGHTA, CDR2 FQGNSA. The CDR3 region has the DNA TGTGCCAGCAGCTTAGTTGGTCGGGAGACCCAGTACTTC. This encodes CASSLVGRETQYF.

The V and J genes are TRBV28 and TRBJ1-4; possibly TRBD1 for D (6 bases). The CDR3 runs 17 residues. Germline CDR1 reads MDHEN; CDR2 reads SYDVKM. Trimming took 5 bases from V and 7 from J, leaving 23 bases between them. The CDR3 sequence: CASSEAGGVRFVEKLFF. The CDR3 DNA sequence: TGTGCCAGCAGTGAAGCTGGGGGCGTTAGGTTTGTTGAAAAACTGTTTTTT. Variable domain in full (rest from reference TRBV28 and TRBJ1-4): DVKVTQSSRYLVKRTGEKVFLECVQDMDHENMFWYRQDPGLGLRLIYFSYDVKMKEKGDIPEGYSVSREKKERFSLILESASTNQTSMYLCASSEAGGVRFVEKLFFGSGTQLSVL.

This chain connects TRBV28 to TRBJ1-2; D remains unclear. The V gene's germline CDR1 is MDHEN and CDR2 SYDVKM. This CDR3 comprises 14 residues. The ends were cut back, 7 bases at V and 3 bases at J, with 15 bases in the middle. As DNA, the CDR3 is TGTGCCAGCACTCTTCTAAGTCGGGACTATGGCTACACCTTC. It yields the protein CASTLLSRDYGYTF.

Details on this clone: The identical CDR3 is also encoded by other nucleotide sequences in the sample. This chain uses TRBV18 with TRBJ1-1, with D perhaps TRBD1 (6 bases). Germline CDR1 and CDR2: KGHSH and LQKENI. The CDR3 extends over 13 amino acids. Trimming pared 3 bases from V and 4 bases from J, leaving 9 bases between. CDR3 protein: CASSPKGGTEAFF. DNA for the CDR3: TGTGCCAGCTCACCGAAAGGGGGCACTGAAGCTTTCTTT.

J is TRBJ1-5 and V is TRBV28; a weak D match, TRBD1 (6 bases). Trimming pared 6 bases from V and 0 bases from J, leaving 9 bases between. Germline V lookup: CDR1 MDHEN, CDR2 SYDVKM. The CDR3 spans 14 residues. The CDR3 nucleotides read TGTGCCAGCAGAGGACAGCCTAGCAATCAGCCCCAGCATTTT. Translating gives CASRGQPSNQPQHF.

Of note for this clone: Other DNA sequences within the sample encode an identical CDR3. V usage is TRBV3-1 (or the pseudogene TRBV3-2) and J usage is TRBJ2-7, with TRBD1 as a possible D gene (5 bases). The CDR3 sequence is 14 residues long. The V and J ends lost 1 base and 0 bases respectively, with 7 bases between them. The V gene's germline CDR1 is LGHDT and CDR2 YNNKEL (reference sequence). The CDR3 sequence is CASSQGGGSYEQYF. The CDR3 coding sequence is TGTGCCAGCAGCCAAGGGGGCGGCTCCTACGAGCAGTACTTC.

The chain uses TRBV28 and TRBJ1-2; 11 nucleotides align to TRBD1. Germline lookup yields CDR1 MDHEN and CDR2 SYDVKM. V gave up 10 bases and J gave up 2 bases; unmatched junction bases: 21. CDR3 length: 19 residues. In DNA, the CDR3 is TGTGCCACCACCCCAACCCCGGGGACAGGGGGGGGAGGGAACTATGGCTACACCTTC. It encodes CATTPTPGTGGGGNYGYTF.

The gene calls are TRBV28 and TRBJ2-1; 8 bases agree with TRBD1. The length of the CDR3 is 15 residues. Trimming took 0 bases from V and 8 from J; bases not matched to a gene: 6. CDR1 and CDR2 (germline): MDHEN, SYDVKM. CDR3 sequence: CASSLWASGGHEQFF. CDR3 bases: TGTGCCAGCAGTTTATGGGCTTCAGGGGGCCATGAGCAGTTCTTC.

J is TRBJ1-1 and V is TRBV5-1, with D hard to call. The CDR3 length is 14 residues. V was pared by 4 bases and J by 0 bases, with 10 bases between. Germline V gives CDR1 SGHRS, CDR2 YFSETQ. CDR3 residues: CASSPRSMNTEAFF. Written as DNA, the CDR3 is TGCGCCAGCAGCCCTCGGAGTATGAACACTGAAGCTTTCTTT.

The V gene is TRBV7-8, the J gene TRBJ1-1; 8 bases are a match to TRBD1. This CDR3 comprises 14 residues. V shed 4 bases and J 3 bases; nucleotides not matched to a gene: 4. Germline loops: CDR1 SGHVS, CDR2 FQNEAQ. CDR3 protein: CASSSRTGYTEAFF. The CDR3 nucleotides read TGTGCCAGCAGCTCACGGACAGGGTACACTGAAGCTTTCTTT. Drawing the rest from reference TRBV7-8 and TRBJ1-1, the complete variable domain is GAGVSQSPRYKVAKRGQDVALRCDPISGHVSLFWYQQALGQGPEFLTYFQNEAQLDKSGLPSDRFFAERPEGSVSTLKIQRTQQEDSAVYLCASSSRTGYTEAFFGQGTRLTVV.